Each of the 19 T cell receptor beta chains below was sequenced from the same sample in a study of T-cell memory formation after mild COVID-19. In TCRdb, the 5' RACE reads were re-called with MiXCR into one record per CDR3 protein. The sample has about 150,000 distinct CDR3 sequences; around a third are singletons. The sequenced sample was PBMCs or a T cell subset sorted from them (not recorded which). The receptors come from an adult woman who had mild COVID-19 (a few samples of this study predate the infection). Cell type and time point are not known.

In nucleotides, the CDR3 is TGTGCCAGCAGTTCCCTGTGGGGGAATGAGCAGTTCTTC. It yields the protein CASSSLWGNEQFF. V is TRBV27 and J is TRBJ2-1; D is possibly TRBD1 or TRBD2 (5 bases each). CDR1 MNHEY and CDR2 SMNVEV come from the germline V gene (reference sequence). V was trimmed by 4 bases and J by 7 bases, leaving 11 bases between them. The CDR3 runs 13 residues.

The V and J genes are TRBV6-5 and TRBJ2-7; possible D gene TRBD1, 5 bases. The germline gives CDR1 MNHEY, CDR2 SVGAGI. V dropped 6 bases and J dropped 6 bases, with 18 bases sitting between them. This CDR3 spans 14 amino acids. The CDR3 region has the DNA TGTGCCAGCAGGTTAGGGTCAGGGATGGGCGAGCAGTACTTC. Translation: CASRLGSGMGEQYF.

CDR3 sequence reads: CASSQGHSSRLESNEQFF. CDR3 DNA sequence: TGTGCCAGCAGCCAGGGTCATAGTTCTAGATTGGAGAGCAATGAGCAGTTCTTC. V and J are TRBV7-8 and TRBJ2-1, with D perhaps TRBD1 (5 bases). In germline, CDR1 is SGHVS, CDR2 FQNEAQ. Trimming removed 5 bases from V and 6 bases from J, with 26 bases in between. The CDR3 sequence is 18 residues long.

This clonotype was recorded a few times. The rearrangement uses TRBV4-1 and TRBJ1-1; D remains ambiguous. The CDR3 runs to 16 residues. The V gene lost 4 bases and the J gene lost 3 bases, with 18 bases spanning the gap. Germline loops: CDR1 MGHRA, CDR2 YSYEKL. The CDR3 sequence is CASSPQAIWGYTEAFF. Written as DNA, the CDR3 is TGCGCCAGCAGCCCGCAGGCAATTTGGGGTTACACTGAAGCTTTCTTT.

Here the CDR3 DNA reads TGTGCCAGCAGCTTTAGGAGTGGGGCGCTGGGTAATTCACCCCTCCACTTT. This codes for CASSFRSGALGNSPLHF. This sequence joins TRBV7-9 and TRBJ1-6; weak D call: TRBD1 (5 bases). CDR1 is SEHNR, CDR2 FQNEAQ, per germline (reference sequence). V lost 3 bases to trimming and J lost 6 bases, with 18 bases between them. The CDR3 length is 17 residues.

This clonotype appeared a few times. The genes are TRBV20-1 and TRBJ1-2; D is undetermined. The CDR3 runs 12 residues. The V gene's germline CDR1 is DFQATT and CDR2 SNEGSKA (reference sequence). V was trimmed by 3 bases and J by 5 bases, leaving 10 bases between them. The CDR3 bases are TGCAGTGCTAGGTCCGGTCTATATGGCTACACCTTC. Protein sequence: CSARSGLYGYTF.

The chain recombines TRBV4-1 with TRBJ1-5; a possible D gene is TRBD1 (5 bases). The ends were cut back, 0 bases at V and 3 bases at J, with 21 bases in the middle. Germline V gene sequence: CDR1 MGHRA, CDR2 YSYEKL. The CDR3 sequence is 19 residues long. CDR3 protein: CASSQDPLGAGGYNQPQHF. In nucleotides, the CDR3 is TGCGCCAGCAGCCAAGATCCGCTAGGGGCGGGGGGTTACAATCAGCCCCAGCATTTT.

The chain carries TRBV18 and TRBJ2-3, with D possibly being TRBD1 (6 bases). V lost 6 bases and J lost 2, with 12 bases in between. The CDR3 is 14 residues long. In germline, CDR1 is KGHSH, CDR2 LQKENI. In DNA, the CDR3 is TGTGCCAGCTCTTTGACAGGAGCCACAGATACGCAGTATTTT. It translates to CASSLTGATDTQYF.

This chain joins TRBV7-9 and TRBJ2-1; 14 bases match TRBD2. Trimming cost V 5 bases and J 2 bases; bases outside gene matches: 14. The germline V gene encodes CDR1 SEHNR and CDR2 FQNEAQ (reference sequence). The CDR3 contains 20 residues. CDR3 DNA: TGTGCCAGCAGCCCCCATGCCGGGACTAGCGGGAGTCCCACCTACAATGAGCAGTTCTTC. Translated: CASSPHAGTSGSPTYNEQFF.

The chain is built from TRBV9 and TRBJ2-5; D is perhaps TRBD1 or TRBD2 (7 bases each). The length of the CDR3 is 15 residues. CDR1 is SGDLS and CDR2 is YYNGEE in the germline V gene. The V gene lost 4 bases and the J gene lost 1 base, with 14 bases spanning the gap. CDR3 region: CASSPGGGFQETQYF. The CDR3 nucleotides read TGTGCCAGCAGCCCAGGGGGAGGGTTCCAAGAGACCCAGTACTTC.

The chain is built from TRBV7-8 and TRBJ2-5; the D gene is possibly TRBD1 (5 bases). This CDR3 contains 15 residues. The V gene's germline CDR1 is SGHVS and CDR2 FQNEAQ. The germline V and J ends were trimmed by 1 base and 1 base, with 10 bases remaining between them. CDR3 sequence reads: CASSLGTGFQETQYF. The CDR3 DNA follows: TGTGCCAGCAGCTTAGGCACAGGTTTCCAAGAGACCCAGTACTTC.

This clonotype was picked up a small number of times. The genes are TRBV5-1 and TRBJ2-7; D may match TRBD1 or TRBD2 (5 bases each). Per the germline V gene, CDR1 is SGHRS and CDR2 is YFSETQ. V was pared by 3 bases and J by 3 bases, with 7 bases between. The CDR3 extends over 12 amino acids. The CDR3 loop is CASSSGGYEQYF. CDR3 nucleotides: TGCGCCAGCAGCTCTGGGGGCTACGAGCAGTACTTC.

The chain employs TRBV12-3 or TRBV12-4 and TRBJ1-4; 8 nucleotides align to TRBD1. The CDR3 covers 20 residues. Unmatched junction bases numbered 18, after V lost 6 bases and J lost 0 bases. The CDR3: CASRRLGQDTILATNEKLFF. In DNA, the CDR3 is TGTGCCAGCAGGCGATTGGGACAGGACACTATCCTTGCAACTAATGAAAAACTGTTTTTT.

This sequence joins TRBV4-1 and TRBJ2-1; 8 nucleotides match TRBD2. The J segment lost 4 bases and the V segment lost 1 base, leaving 6 bases of the junction unmatched. CDR3 length: 16 residues. Germline-derived CDR1 and CDR2 are MGHRA and YSYEKL. For the CDR3, the DNA is TGCGCCAGCAGCCAAGTAGGGACTAGGTATTACAATGAGCAGTTCTTC. It translates to CASSQVGTRYYNEQFF.

V gene TRBV5-1 combines with J gene TRBJ2-5, with D tentatively TRBD1 (6 bases). CDR3 size: 15 residues. V was trimmed by 8 bases and J by 1 base, leaving 18 bases between them. Germline lookup yields CDR1 SGHRS and CDR2 YFSETQ. CDR3 DNA sequence: TGCGCCAGTCACTCAGGAGGACAGCCCCAAGAGACCCAGTACTTC. Its protein product is CASHSGGQPQETQYF.

The rearrangement joins TRBV19 to TRBJ2-7, with 13 bases identical to TRBD2. Germline values: CDR1 LNHDA, CDR2 SQIVND (reference sequence). This CDR3 region has 14 residues. Losses at the gene ends were 3 bases for V and 7 bases for J; bases not matched to a gene: 3. This chain's CDR3 is CASSIGLAGVEQYF. The DNA of the CDR3 is TGTGCCAGTAGTATCGGACTAGCGGGAGTAGAGCAGTACTTC. The whole variable domain, remainder taken from reference TRBV19 and TRBJ2-7, is DGGITQSPKYLFRKEGQNVTLSCEQNLNHDAMYWYRQDPGQGLRLIYYSQIVNDFQKGDIAEGYSVSREKKESFPLTVTSAQKNPTAFYLCASSIGLAGVEQYFGPGTRLTVT.

This clonotype was seen a few times. The V call is TRBV29-1, the J call TRBJ2-2; no definite D call. V was trimmed by 3 bases and J by 0 bases, leaving 8 bases between them. The CDR3 is 14 amino acids. Germline CDR1 is SQVTM and CDR2 is ANQGSEA. This CDR3 is CSVDYDSNTGELFF. The CDR3 DNA reads as TGCAGCGTTGACTACGACTCGAACACCGGGGAGCTGTTTTTT.

The V gene is TRBV10-3, the J gene TRBJ1-2; D possibly corresponds to TRBD1 (5 bases). The length of the CDR3 is 15 residues. Germline assignment: CDR1 ENHRY and CDR2 SYGVKD. V dropped 6 bases and J dropped 6 bases, with 20 bases sitting between them. CDR3 sequence (DNA): TGTGCCATCAGCAAATCGACAGTACTGTCCCATGGCTACACCTTC. Its protein is CAISKSTVLSHGYTF.

This chain links TRBV29-1 with TRBJ1-1, with D possibly being TRBD1 (6 bases). Trimming left V 6 bases short and J 5 bases short, with 10 bases between. Germline V CDR1 and CDR2: SQVTM, ANQGSEA. The CDR3 totals 11 residues. CDR3: CSVAQGTEAFF. The CDR3 DNA reads TGCAGCGTAGCACAGGGTACTGAAGCTTTCTTT.